This T cell receptor (beta chain) is drawn from a study of identifying expanded T cells in peripheral blood. Healthy donors had no documented immune events, such as infections, while sampled. TCRdb's table, derived via immunoSEQ multiplex PCR, lists solely in-frame clones and lacks some. Of 90,000 or so clones listed, 75% to 90% were seen once; the top ten hold 4.5% to 7%. This clone appeared once. The germline V gene encodes CDR1 MGHRA and CDR2 YSYEKL. V was pared by 4 bases and J by 2 bases, with 27 bases between. The CDR3 contains 19 residues. This TCR derives from a person aged 18-70 years in good health. The gene calls are TRBV4-1 and TRBJ2-7, with D perhaps matching TRBD2 (7 bases). Sequencing was performed on blood. The CDR3 spells CASSRSLRGNSGTTYEQYF. CDR3 in DNA: TGCGCCAGCAGCCGTTCCCTTAGGGGGAACAGCGGGACCACCTACGAGCAGTACTTC.